This T cell receptor (beta chain) is from a study of vaccination and CD4 T cells after COVID-19. General study findings and limits: Spike mono-reactivity was found in 304 of the 307 vaccine-specific clones identified in convalescent patients.

About this clonotype itself: The antigen remains unidentified.

Treatment defined: approximately 9-day PBMC culture with coronavirus spike peptide pools or control peptides (ViraFEST assay). Expanded clonotypes were found by TCR sequencing after peptide-pool stimulation (ViraFEST). Researchers used the Oncomine TCR Beta short-read assay to sequence DNA from cultured CD4+ T cells. TCRdb re-derived calls from the PCR reads in MiXCR, one entry per CDR3 protein. The data hold about 12,000 distinct CDR3 sequences, with roughly 80% observed a single time. J gave up 0 bases and V 4 bases, and 6 bases lay outside the gene matches. The CDR3 extends over 15 amino acids. Germline-derived CDR1 and CDR2 are SGHRS and YFSETQ.

The origin of this receptor is a human donor who had recovered from COVID-19. Sequencing was done on a sample of CD4+ T cells from blood, cultured in vitro. The chain recombines TRBV5-1 with TRBJ1-2, with 7 bases lining up with TRBD1. The CDR3 loop is CASSPQGLANYGYTF. The CDR3 coding sequence is TGCGCCAGCAGCCCACAGGGGCTAGCTAACTATGGCTACACCTTC.